This T cell receptor (beta chain) was recorded in a study of early T cells in non-severe SARS-CoV-2 infection. V lost 11 bases to trimming and J lost 1 base, with 16 bases between them. The CDR3 consists of 14 residues. Researchers tagged individual cDNA molecules with unique molecular identifiers. TCRdb used MiXCR to reprocess the 5' RACE reads, holding one entry per CDR3 protein. The sample records roughly 10,000 distinct CDR3 sequences, 4.8% being singletons. This clonotype is medium-sized. The chain couples TRBV12-3 or TRBV12-4 to TRBJ2-3; D uncertain. This TCR derives from an adult who was a healthcare worker with PCR-confirmed SARS-CoV-2 infection or an uninfected control (not recorded which). The sample consisted of whole blood. The CDR3 nucleotides read TGTGCCGGCGATACAGTGTTCCGCACAGATACGCAGTATTTT. Translated, it gives CAGDTVFRTDTQYF.